This T cell receptor beta chain was captured by sequencing in a study of vaccination and CD4 T cells after COVID-19 (dated by TCRdb to 2022 to 2024). In terms of the full investigation: Convalescent patients had a positive SARS-CoV-2 result on nasal swab PCR, and of these patients, nine had mild disease and one had severe disease. Six males and four females were included in the convalescent cohort, with two Hispanic individuals, seven Caucasians, two Asians and one multiracial person represented. Participants received two doses of either the Pfizer-BioNTech BNT162b2 vaccine (n=8) or the Moderna mRNA-1273 vaccine (n=2). Post-COVID blood samples were collected from convalescent patients a median of roughly 100 days after diagnosis, with a range of roughly 35 to 161 days. Post-vaccine blood samples were collected a median of around 10 weeks after the second vaccine dose, ranging from about 14 to 241 days. Culture stimuli were overlapping spike peptide pools from SARS-CoV-2 and from the common cold coronaviruses HCoV-NL63, HCoV-OC43 and HCoV-229E. In control cultures, a CEFX viral epitope pool was used as positive control, an HIV-1 Nef peptide pool was used as negative control, or no peptide was added. In 10 COVID-19 convalescent patients and a few infection-naive healthy vaccine recipients, researchers compared the spike-specific CD4+ TCR repertoire from before mRNA vaccination with the repertoire from after. Overall study outcomes, separate from this receptor: Nearly all vaccine-specific clones in convalescent patients (304 of 307) were mono-reactive for SARS-CoV-2 spike rather than cross-reactive with common cold coronaviruses. An increase in the median number of SARS-CoV-2-reactive clonotypes from 21 after infection to about 39 after vaccination was observed, but the change was not found to be significant. Among the post-vaccine SARS-CoV-2-reactive clones in convalescent patients, a median 86.3% showed up only after vaccination, which suggests vaccine-specific priming. Only a relatively small number of convalescent patients were included in the study, and early timepoints following natural infection were not analyzed.

The label giving this sample's treatment or condition can be read as: roughly 10-day PBMC culture with coronavirus spike peptide pools or control peptides (ViraFEST assay). The study used the ViraFEST assay, which expanded antigen-specific T cells with peptide pools and then identified expanded clonotypes by TCR sequencing. The convalescent patients' positive SARS-CoV-2 PCR tests were from March to December 2020, which was before the Alpha, Beta and Delta variants emerged in the United States. Each well held some 2 million PBMCs cultured in IMDM containing roughly 5.4% human AB serum and approximately 10 IU/ml IL-2, with around 9.7 ug/ml peptide pools added. Half of the culture medium was replaced with fresh IL-2-containing medium on days 3 and 7. CD4+ T cells were isolated after roughly 9 days of culture through negative selection using the EasySep CD4+ T cell isolation kit. Ficoll-Paque Plus gradient centrifugation was used to isolate PBMCs from whole blood, and the isolated PBMCs were then either used fresh or cryopreserved at -140C. In general, triplicate wells were set up for every culture condition.

In the case of this clonotype: No cognate antigen has been identified for it. No base quality values were provided; no much bigger clone lies one nucleotide off.

The germline V gene sets CDR1 to MDHEN and CDR2 to SYDVKM. The CDR3 runs 13 residues from the cysteine to the phenylalanine. Just CDR3 DNA is preserved here, 39 bases in frame from base 1. Relative to germline, V is 6 bases shorter and J is 7 bases shorter, with 10 bases between their ends. Library preparation employed PCR. TCR sequencing of DNA from cultured CD4+ T cells used the Oncomine TCR Beta short-read assay at the Johns Hopkins FTIC core. The QIAamp micro DNA kit was used to extract genomic DNA from the cultured CD4+ T cells. Oncomine TCR Beta libraries from cultured CD4+ T cells were pooled using unique dual indexes and sequenced on an Illumina iSeq 100. As for the original processing: Non-productive sequences were removed, and CDR3s not starting with C, not ending with F or W, or shorter than 7 amino acids were discarded. Antigen-specific clonotypes were identified with the MANAFEST web application by comparing peptide-stimulated wells with reference and other culture wells. For a clone to be called positive, the clone needed an FDR below 0.05, an odds ratio above 5, and a productive frequency above 0.1% in at least two of three replicate wells. Clonotypes that were significantly expanded in both SARS-CoV-2 spike wells and at least one common cold coronavirus spike condition were defined as cross-reactive. Similarity between CDR3 sequences was evaluated in R version 3.6.1 using Levenshtein distances (stringdist) and unrooted phylogenetic trees (ape). Starting from the raw public reads, TCRdb applied fastp trimming at Q25, assembled clones with MiXCR and retained in-frame beta chains. Every distinct CDR3 protein forms one entry, paired with its most common genes and DNA. The authors' filters were not applied to this entry. In this sample the table shows about 24,000 distinct CDR3 sequences, about 60% of which occur a single time. Of the sample, 7.8% is held by the ten largest clones.

What was sequenced was CD4+ T cells from blood, cultured in vitro. The V gene is TRBV28 and the J gene is TRBJ1-6; perhaps TRBD1 is the D gene, with 6 bases matching. This TCR derives from a human donor who had recovered from COVID-19. The CDR3 in this case is CASRGRGNSPLHF. Here is the DNA: TGTGCCAGCAGAGGCAGGGGCAATTCACCCCTCCACTTT.